These 20 T cell receptor beta chains were all obtained from the same sample, sequenced in a study of identical twins. In TCRdb, the 5' RACE reads were re-called with MiXCR into one record per CDR3 protein. Here the sample spans 450,000 or so distinct CDR3 sequences, roughly an eighth being singletons. In addition, the sample was reused for a study of yellow fever vaccine responses in identical twins.

Sample: CD4+ T cells sorted from blood. These receptors were taken from a woman aged 18-29 years in good health.

This clonotype was recorded a few times. The chain joins TRBV2 to TRBJ2-7; tentative D call: TRBD2 (5 bases). The germline V gene encodes CDR1 SNHLY and CDR2 FYNNEI. V was clipped by 11 bases and J by 2 bases, with 19 bases between them. The CDR3 consists of 14 residues. CDR3 DNA: TGTGCCGCCAAGCTAGCAGTGATTACCTACGAGCAGTACTTC. Encoded protein: CAAKLAVITYEQYF.

This clonotype was found once. The genes are TRBV6-6 and TRBJ1-2; TRBD1 matches 7 bases. Germline V CDR1 and CDR2: MNHNY, SVGAGI (reference sequence). J was trimmed by 6 bases and V by 5 bases; bases with no gene match: 6. CDR3 length: 13 residues. This CDR3 reads CASSVDRVDGYTF. DNA of the CDR3: TGTGCCAGCAGTGTCGACAGGGTCGATGGCTACACCTTC.

This clonotype was seen a handful of times. The gene calls are TRBV11-2 and TRBJ2-1; D is possibly TRBD2 (5 bases). The length of the CDR3 is 15 residues. V lost 0 bases to trimming and J lost 9 bases, with 15 bases between them. Germline CDR1 SGHAT, CDR2 FQNNGV. The CDR3 is CASSLDSTRASEQFF. The CDR3 DNA follows: TGTGCCAGCAGCTTAGATAGCACGAGGGCCTCTGAGCAGTTCTTC.

This clonotype has a handful of counts. This rearrangement joins TRBV7-9 to TRBJ1-1, with TRBD1 matching over 7 bases. Germline CDR1 and CDR2: SEHNR and FQNEAQ (reference sequence). CDR3 length: 13 residues. The trim removed 3 bases at V and 3 bases at J, leaving 1 base unmatched. CDR3 in amino acids: CASSFDRDTEAFF. For the CDR3, the DNA is TGTGCCAGCAGCTTTGACAGGGACACTGAAGCTTTCTTT.

This clonotype appeared many times. The chain carries TRBV13 and TRBJ1-1; D is ambiguous. This CDR3 region has 13 residues. Trimming left V 9 bases short and J 0 bases short, with 11 bases between. Looked up from germline, CDR1 is PRHDT and CDR2 is FYEKMQ (reference sequence). Here the CDR3 DNA reads TGTGCCAGTATAGGGAGAATGAACACTGAAGCTTTCTTT. Translating it yields CASIGRMNTEAFF.

This clonotype was seen ten or more times. This rearrangement joins TRBV7-9 to TRBJ1-6, with a weak D call TRBD1 (5 bases). Trimming left V 1 base short and J 9 bases short, with 16 bases between. The germline V gene has CDR1 SEHNR and CDR2 FQNEAQ (reference sequence). The length of the CDR3 is 16 residues. CDR3 sequence reads: CASSLEPGLRGSPLHF. The CDR3 DNA reads TGTGCCAGCAGCTTAGAGCCAGGGCTACGGGGTTCACCCCTCCACTTT.

The chain couples TRBV20-1 to TRBJ2-3; 9 bases map to TRBD2. After removal of 6 bases from V and 5 bases from J, the junction contained 9 bases not matched to a gene. The CDR3 totals 14 residues. Germline CDR1 and CDR2: DFQATT and SNEGSKA (reference sequence). DNA of the CDR3: TGCAGTGCCGCCTTTAGCGGGGGAATAGATACGCAGTATTTT. Its protein product is CSAAFSGGIDTQYF.

The CDR3 sequence is CASSPSWGGLLRTDTQYF. The CDR3 coding sequence is TGTGCCAGCAGCCCGAGCTGGGGGGGGTTACTTCGCACAGATACGCAGTATTTT. J is TRBJ2-3 and V is TRBV9; TRBD2 aligns across 7 bases. The V gene end was trimmed by 4 bases and the J gene end by 1 base; junction bases not matched to a gene: 15. The CDR3 runs to 18 residues. The germline V gene has CDR1 SGDLS and CDR2 YYNGEE.

This clonotype has at least ten counts. The chain combines TRBV25-1 with TRBJ2-7; perhaps TRBD1 as D (6 bases). V was trimmed by 4 bases and J by 3 bases, leaving 7 bases between them. CDR1 MGHDK and CDR2 SYGVNS come from the germline V gene. This CDR3 is 12 amino acids long. In DNA form, the CDR3 reads TGTGCCAGCAGTGGGGGGCTCTACGAGCAGTACTTC. Its protein product is CASSGGLYEQYF.

The chain couples TRBV3-1 to TRBJ2-1, with 9 positions matching TRBD2. CDR1 LGHDT and CDR2 YNNKEL come from the germline V gene (reference sequence). The CDR3 runs 15 residues. Trimming removed 2 bases from V and 7 bases from J; junction bases left unmatched: 6. CDR3 bases: TGTGCCAGCAGCCAACTGCGGGGGGGCCGAAATGAGCAGTTCTTC. This encodes CASSQLRGGRNEQFF.

This clonotype was seen more than once but under ten times. This chain connects TRBV4-2 to TRBJ2-3; TRBD2 matches at 7 bases. This CDR3 comprises 16 residues. Germline values: CDR1 LGHNA, CDR2 YNFKEQ. Losses at the gene ends were 1 base for V and 4 bases for J; bases not matched to a gene: 8. Here the CDR3 DNA reads TGTGCCAGCAGCCAAGGGGGGGGTTCTGGATCAGATACGCAGTATTTT. It encodes CASSQGGGSGSDTQYF.

This clonotype was detected many times. The CDR3 spells CSAEIQGRTDTQYF. CDR3 DNA: TGCAGCGCCGAGATACAGGGGAGGACAGATACGCAGTATTTT. The chain combines TRBV29-1 with TRBJ2-3, with TRBD1 as a possible D gene (7 bases). This CDR3 region has 14 residues. Germline V gene lookup returns CDR1 SQVTM and CDR2 ANQGSEA. Trimming removed 7 bases at V and 3 bases at J, with 17 bases between.

This clonotype was seen only a few times. The gene calls are TRBV10-3 and TRBJ2-1; D is unclear. V lost 3 bases to trimming and J lost 2 bases, with 2 bases between them. From germline, CDR1 is ENHRY and CDR2 SYGVKD. The CDR3 length is 12 residues. CDR3 residues: CAISDAYNEQFF. The DNA of the CDR3 is TGTGCCATCAGTGATGCCTACAATGAGCAGTTCTTC.

This chain uses TRBV4-3 with TRBJ2-7, with D perhaps TRBD1 or TRBD2 (6 bases each). In germline, CDR1 is LGHNA, CDR2 YSLEER. There are 16 residues in the CDR3. V shed 0 bases and J shed 1 base, with 13 bases lying between them. The CDR3 loop reads CASSQELEGGSYEQYF. The DNA of the CDR3 is TGCGCCAGCAGCCAAGAACTGGAGGGGGGATCCTACGAGCAGTACTTC.

This clonotype was counted only a few times. The chain couples TRBV10-3 to TRBJ2-5; D is ambiguous. Trimming took off 6 bases at V and 5 bases at J, with 13 bases between the two ends. The V gene's germline CDR1 is ENHRY and CDR2 SYGVKD. The CDR3 runs to 13 residues. CDR3 sequence (DNA): TGTGCCATCAGAATCGGGCCCCGGGAGACCCAGTACTTC. Protein product: CAIRIGPRETQYF.

This clonotype turned up a few times. The V gene is TRBV20-1, the J gene TRBJ2-2, with 10 bases lining up with TRBD2. Trimming at V came to 4 bases and at J to 7 bases, leaving 9 bases not matched to a gene. From germline, CDR1 is DFQATT and CDR2 SNEGSKA (reference sequence). There are 15 residues in the CDR3. The CDR3 DNA sequence: TGCAGTGCTACCCCTCTAGCGGGGGTAGACGGGGAGCTGTTTTTT. This gives the protein CSATPLAGVDGELFF.

This clonotype was detected only a few times. The V and J genes are TRBV3-1 and TRBJ2-3, with unresolved D. V shed 2 bases and J shed 0 bases, with 9 bases lying between them. Germline lookup yields CDR1 LGHDT and CDR2 YNNKEL (reference sequence). CDR3 length: 15 amino acids. The CDR3 nucleotides are TGTGCCAGCAGCCAACCTGATAGGAGCACAGATACGCAGTATTTT. Translation gives CASSQPDRSTDTQYF.

This clonotype appeared a few times. This chain links TRBV24-1 with TRBJ2-6; D may be TRBD1 or TRBD2 (5 bases each). This CDR3 region has 18 residues. The germline V and J ends were trimmed by 5 bases and 0 bases, with 16 bases remaining between them. Germline CDR1 KGHDR, CDR2 SFDVKD. The CDR3 bases are TGTGCCACCAGTGCTCATAGGGCAGGGAGCTCTGGGGCCAACGTCCTGACTTTC. Translating gives CATSAHRAGSSGANVLTF.

This clonotype was observed a few times. The V gene is TRBV12-3 or TRBV12-4, the J gene TRBJ2-1; 11 bases align to TRBD2. Losses at the gene ends were 7 bases for V and 4 bases for J; bases not matched to a gene: 9. This CDR3 spans 16 amino acids. CDR3 loop: CASNFQLAGVYNEQFF. CDR3 DNA sequence: TGTGCCAGCAACTTCCAACTAGCGGGAGTTTACAATGAGCAGTTCTTC.

This clonotype was observed a few times. This chain connects TRBV5-1 to TRBJ2-1, with 16 bases matching TRBD2. The CDR3 sequence is 18 residues long. V dropped 7 bases and J dropped 9; count of bases not matched to a gene: 16. Germline V gives CDR1 SGHRS, CDR2 YFSETQ. The CDR3 region has the DNA TGCGCCAGCCTCAGAACCGGGACTAGCGGGGGGGCCCTCCCTGAGCAGTTCTTC. It yields the protein CASLRTGTSGGALPEQFF.